The clone carrying this TCR beta chain occurred once. The data belong to a study of cytomegalovirus exposure and HLA in healthy donors. CDR1 and CDR2 (germline): SGHRS, YFSETQ. The V end lost 0 bases, the J end lost 0 bases, and 7 bases lay between the germline ends. This CDR3 has 15 residues. The PCR ran on 60 Vbeta and 13 Jbeta primers. TCRdb's table, derived via immunoSEQ multiplex PCR, lists solely in-frame clones and lacks some. This table holds some 200,000 clones, approximately 85% found once. The rearrangement uses TRBV5-1 and TRBJ2-1; no firm D call. The material sequenced was PBMCs. The clonotype originates from a woman in her 50s in good health and CMV-seropositive. CDR3 sequence reads: CASSLDRISYNEQFF. CDR3 sequence (DNA): TGCGCCAGCAGCTTGGACAGAATCTCCTACAATGAGCAGTTCTTC. The full variable domain, completed using reference TRBV5-1 and TRBJ2-1, is KAGVTQTPRYLIKTRGQQVTLSCSPISGHRSVSWYQQTPGQGLQFLFEYFSETQRNKGNFPGRFSGRQFSNSRSEMNVSTLELGDSALYLCASSLDRISYNEQFFGPGTRLTVL.